The 24 T cell receptor beta chains listed next were all sequenced from one sample in a study of blood T cells in healthy people across ages. A second PCR, run for roughly 7 to 11 cycles, used a sample-barcoded 5' primer plus a J-beta primer mix. TCRdb used MiXCR to reprocess the 5' RACE reads, holding one entry per CDR3 protein. The sample has about 930,000 distinct CDR3 sequences, almost 30% seen once. These same records also appear under a second study, on T cells of mothers and their children.

The sample comprised blood. Receptors were obtained from a woman aged 40 to 50 in good health.

This clonotype occurred many times. J is TRBJ2-5 and V is TRBV4-1; TRBD2 matches 10 bases. V was pared by 3 bases and J by 4 bases, with 14 bases of the junction left unmatched. The CDR3 runs to 18 residues. Germline CDR1 is MGHRA and CDR2 is YSYEKL. CDR3 DNA sequence: TGCGCCAGCAGCCAGGAAGTTTTTAGCGGGGGGAGGGGAGAGACCCAGTACTTC. Protein: CASSQEVFSGGRGETQYF.

This clonotype was counted a few times. The chain links TRBV5-6 to TRBJ2-1, with D perhaps matching TRBD1 or TRBD2 (5 bases each). This CDR3 spans 15 amino acids. Germline assignment: CDR1 SGHDT and CDR2 YYEEEE. Deletions cut 2 bases from V and 8 bases from J, with 17 bases between. The CDR3 DNA is TGTGCCAGCAGCTTCGTGGGGACCGTCTGGCATGAGCAGTTCTTC. Protein: CASSFVGTVWHEQFF.

This clonotype was picked up many times. This chain joins TRBV24-1 and TRBJ2-7; 7 bases match TRBD1. The CDR3 totals 13 residues. V trimming: 9 bases; J trimming: 3 bases; junction bases outside the gene matches: 7. The V gene's germline CDR1 is KGHDR and CDR2 SFDVKD. The CDR3 reads CATSGNRGYEQYF. The CDR3 nucleotides read TGTGCCACCTCCGGAAACAGGGGCTACGAGCAGTACTTC.

This clonotype was counted only a few times. The chain combines TRBV7-3 with TRBJ2-1; TRBD1 agrees at 8 bases. CDR1 and CDR2 (germline): SGHTA, FQGTGA. The CDR3 covers 14 residues. V was pared by 5 bases and J by 8 bases, with 8 bases of the junction left unmatched. The CDR3 region has the DNA TGTGCCAGCAGCCTTACAGGGGGTAGCGATGAGCAGTTCTTC. It encodes CASSLTGGSDEQFF.

This clonotype was seen a handful of times. Sequence at one end of the junction differs from germline and may be a read error. V is TRBV9 and J is TRBJ2-2; D is perhaps TRBD1 or TRBD2 (7 bases each). This CDR3 region has 15 residues. Germline V CDR1 and CDR2: SGDLS, YYNGEE. CDR3 nucleotide sequence: TGTACCAGCACCCAGGGGGGGGGCGTAATCGGGGAGCTGTTTTTT. It translates to CTSTQGGGVIGELFF.

This clonotype was seen repeatedly, ten times or more. V usage is TRBV7-8 and J usage is TRBJ2-3, with TRBD1 identical over 7 bases. V was pared by 5 bases and J by 4 bases, with 6 bases of the junction left unmatched. Germline lookup yields CDR1 SGHVS and CDR2 FQNEAQ. The CDR3 covers 14 residues. CDR3 protein: CASSPRDSADTQYF. The CDR3, as DNA: TGTGCCAGCAGCCCCCGGGACAGCGCAGATACGCAGTATTTT.

This clonotype was seen more than once but under ten times. A much larger clone differs from this one at a single base, so this may be a read error. The chain couples TRBV29-1 to TRBJ2-6; no reliable D call. CDR1 and CDR2 (germline): SQVTM, ANQGSEA. The CDR3 covers 13 residues. In DNA, the CDR3 is TGCAGCGTTGTAAGCCAAAAGGCCAACGTCCGGACTTTC. This translates into CSVVSQKANVRTF.

The V and J genes are TRBV3-1 and TRBJ2-3; D tentatively fits TRBD1 or TRBD2 (6 bases each). V lost 3 bases and J 4 bases, leaving 20 bases between the germline ends. Per the germline V gene, CDR1 is LGHDT and CDR2 is YNNKEL (reference sequence). The CDR3 runs 17 residues. The CDR3 sequence: CASSHPRDTGGADTQYF. The CDR3 bases are TGTGCCAGCAGCCATCCCAGGGACACCGGGGGAGCAGATACGCAGTATTTT.

This clonotype was detected ten times or more. The chain recombines TRBV7-3 with TRBJ2-5; a weak D match, TRBD1 (5 bases). V gave up 0 bases and J gave up 0 bases, with 8 bases separating them. The CDR3 consists of 15 residues. From germline, CDR1 is SGHTA and CDR2 FQGTGA. The CDR3 DNA reads TGTGCCAGCAGCTTAACGACAGCGTACCAAGAGACCCAGTACTTC. It codes for CASSLTTAYQETQYF.

About this clonotype itself: Mismatch with germline at one junction end may stem from a read error. This chain links TRBV7-9 with TRBJ2-5; no definite D call. The J call is doubtful: the DNA matches TRBJ2-7 better. Germline V CDR1 and CDR2: SEHNR, FQNEAQ (reference sequence). The CDR3 extends over 17 amino acids. CDR3 DNA sequence: TGTGCCAGCAGCTCCGGAGATTCCAGTGCCGCCTCCTGCGAGCAGTACTTC. As protein: CASSSGDSSAASCEQYF.

The rearrangement links TRBV5-1 to TRBJ2-5; D is tentatively TRBD1 or TRBD2 (5 bases each). The CDR3 totals 15 residues. Deletions cut 4 bases from V and 4 bases from J, with 17 bases between. Germline V lookup: CDR1 SGHRS, CDR2 YFSETQ. Here the CDR3 DNA reads TGCGCCAGCAGCCTGGCCGGGACGGCGTCAGAGACCCAGTACTTC. As protein: CASSLAGTASETQYF.

The table lists this clonotype with many counts. The chain joins TRBV5-8 to TRBJ2-7, with D possibly TRBD2 on 6 matching bases. Trimming took off 5 bases at V and 5 bases at J, with 29 bases between the two ends. This CDR3 has 18 residues. Germline CDR1 SGHTS, CDR2 YDEGEE. CDR3 loop: CASRRAGPGTPNRDEQYF. In DNA, the CDR3 is TGTGCCAGCAGGCGGGCTGGTCCCGGGACTCCAAACCGGGACGAGCAGTACTTC.

This clonotype occurred a few times. V and J are TRBV5-6 and TRBJ2-1, with 12 bases that match TRBD2. The CDR3 consists of 15 residues. Germline V lookup: CDR1 SGHDT, CDR2 YYEEEE. V trimming: 5 bases; J trimming: 2 bases; junction bases outside the gene matches: 2. This chain's CDR3 is CASRSSGGAYNEQFF. DNA for the CDR3: TGTGCCAGCAGATCTAGCGGGGGGGCCTACAATGAGCAGTTCTTC.

This chain links TRBV28 with TRBJ1-5, with D tentatively TRBD1 (6 bases). V was shortened by 2 bases and J by 7 bases, with 18 bases between the two germline ends. This CDR3 comprises 16 residues. Germline V lookup: CDR1 MDHEN, CDR2 SYDVKM. Here the CDR3 DNA reads TGTGCCAGCAGTTTAAGCTGGGGGCAGAAGGGGCAGCCCCAGCATTTT. It codes for CASSLSWGQKGQPQHF.

In its sample, this clonotype was seen a few times. The chain couples TRBV20-1 to TRBJ2-1; 11 bases agree with TRBD2. The DNA end favors TRBJ2-7, so the J call may be wrong. This CDR3 contains 20 residues. CDR1 is DFQATT, CDR2 SNEGSKA, per germline (reference sequence). CDR3 residues: CSARDVGANSGGARYNEQYF. The CDR3 DNA sequence: TGCAGTGCTAGAGATGTGGGGGCCAATAGCGGGGGGGCAAGGTACAATGAGCAGTACTTC.

On this clonotype itself: The junction departs from germline at one end; a sequencing error may be responsible. The chain links TRBV12-3 or TRBV12-4 to TRBJ2-3; D not certain. The CDR3 has 13 amino acids. CDR3 protein: CASSLASADVQYF. For the CDR3, the DNA is TGTGCCAGCAGTTTAGCAAGCGCAGATGTGCAGTATTTC.

Comment on this clonotype: Sequence at one end of the junction differs from germline and may be a read error. This sequence joins TRBV19 and TRBJ1-2; D is unresolved. CDR3 size: 14 residues. CDR1 is LNHDA and CDR2 is SQIVND in the germline V gene (reference sequence). The CDR3 protein is CVSSINPAIYGYTF. CDR3 nucleotides: TGTGTCAGTAGTATAAACCCAGCAATTTATGGCTACACCTTC.

This clonotype was found many times. The chain has TRBV12-3 or TRBV12-4 and TRBJ1-1; 8 bases agree with TRBD1. The trim removed 6 bases at V and 4 bases at J, leaving 4 bases unmatched. The CDR3 is 13 residues long. For the CDR3, the DNA is TGTGCCAGCAGAGGGACAGGAGCCACTGAAGCTTTCTTT. Its translation: CASRGTGATEAFF.

This clonotype was observed many times. This rearrangement joins TRBV12-3 or TRBV12-4 to TRBJ2-6, with a tentative D call TRBD2 (7 bases). This CDR3 spans 16 amino acids. The ends were cut back, 3 bases at V and 9 bases at J, with 18 bases in the middle. This CDR3 is CASSLYGGRYYNVLTF. CDR3 nucleotide sequence: TGTGCCAGCAGTTTGTACGGGGGGCGCTACTACAACGTCCTGACTTTC.

This clonotype was recorded many times. The chain uses TRBV12-3 or TRBV12-4 and TRBJ2-5; weak D call: TRBD2 (6 bases). The CDR3 totals 15 residues. V was trimmed by 6 bases and J by 4 bases, leaving 18 bases between them. The CDR3 bases are TGTGCCAGCAGCCAACAATTAGAGGAGGGAGAGACCCAGTACTTC. Translation gives CASSQQLEEGETQYF.

This clonotype has more than one count but fewer than ten. The V call is TRBV20-1, the J call TRBJ1-5; weak D call: TRBD1 (5 bases). Trimming removed 6 bases from V and 1 base from J, with 16 bases in between. CDR3 length equals 15 residues. Germline V gene lookup returns CDR1 DFQATT and CDR2 SNEGSKA (reference sequence). CDR3 sequence reads: CSARGLGESNQPQHF. The DNA of the CDR3 is TGCAGTGCGAGGGGTTTGGGGGAGAGCAATCAGCCCCAGCATTTT.

The rearrangement joins TRBV11-2 to TRBJ2-5; 9 nucleotides match TRBD1. CDR3 length: 15 amino acids. The V segment lost 4 bases and the J segment 5 bases; nucleotides outside the gene matches: 8. Germline CDR1 and CDR2: SGHAT and FQNNGV. The CDR3 sequence is CASSSLQGARETQYF. The CDR3 DNA reads TGTGCCAGCAGCTCCCTACAGGGGGCGCGGGAGACCCAGTACTTC.

This clonotype has at least ten counts. The rearrangement uses TRBV6-6 and TRBJ1-2; 10 nucleotides align to TRBD1. This CDR3 is 14 amino acids long. Trimming took 6 bases from V and 4 from J; bases not matched to a gene: 5. Germline V gene data show CDR1 as MNHNY and CDR2 as SVGAGI (reference sequence). This CDR3 reads CASRAGTGAYGYTF. CDR3 nucleotide sequence: TGTGCCAGCAGGGCCGGGACAGGGGCCTATGGCTACACCTTC.

The CDR3 DNA is TGTGCCAGCAGCTTAGGTGTTCGGGGGGAGCGCACAGATACGCAGTATTTT. Translation: CASSLGVRGERTDTQYF. The gene calls are TRBV7-9 and TRBJ2-3; 7 bases match TRBD2. Germline V lookup: CDR1 SEHNR, CDR2 FQNEAQ (reference sequence). V dropped 1 base and J dropped 1; count of bases not matched to a gene: 8. The CDR3 is 17 residues long.